Shown below are 10 T cell receptor beta chains from a single sample sequenced in a study of T-cell memory formation after mild COVID-19. TCRdb analysed the 5' RACE reads with MiXCR anew, one entry per CDR3 protein. Here the sample spans a few hundred thousand distinct CDR3 sequences, under 25% being singletons. The sequencing input was PBMCs or a T cell subset sorted from them (not recorded which). Receptor source: a man between 18 and 29 years old who had mild COVID-19 (a few samples of this study predate the infection). Cell type and time point are not known.

This clonotype was seen repeatedly, ten times or more. V and J are TRBV4-2 and TRBJ2-3; 7 positions match TRBD2. The trim removed 0 bases at V and 7 bases at J, leaving 7 bases unmatched. Germline loops: CDR1 LGHNA, CDR2 YNFKEQ. This CDR3 is 15 amino acids long. The CDR3 is CASSQETPSGYTQYF. The CDR3 coding sequence is TGTGCCAGCAGCCAAGAGACGCCTAGCGGTTATACGCAGTATTTT.

Ten or more counts support this clonotype. The chain uses TRBV4-2 and TRBJ2-1; 9 bases agree with TRBD2. Germline V gene sequence: CDR1 LGHNA, CDR2 YNFKEQ. With V trimmed by 8 bases and J by 2 bases, 7 bases remained unmatched. This CDR3 region has 15 residues. CDR3 loop: CASLSGGTTYNEQFF. The CDR3, as DNA: TGTGCCAGCTTAAGCGGGGGGACAACCTACAATGAGCAGTTCTTC.

V usage is TRBV6-5 and J usage is TRBJ1-1, with 7 positions matching TRBD1. J lost 0 bases, V lost 7 bases, and 11 bases had no gene match. The CDR3 spans 16 residues. Germline CDR1 reads MNHEY; CDR2 reads SVGAGI. The CDR3 sequence is CASTRGGGRMNTEAFF. In DNA form, the CDR3 reads TGTGCCAGCACCAGGGGAGGGGGCCGCATGAACACTGAAGCTTTCTTT.

This clonotype showed up many times. The chain couples TRBV6-5 to TRBJ1-4; D call uncertain. CDR1 is MNHEY, CDR2 SVGAGI, per germline. The CDR3 consists of 17 residues. Trimming left V 0 bases short and J 5 bases short, with 16 bases between. The CDR3 nucleotides read TGTGCCAGCAGTTACTCGAAAATTCCTGGGTCGAATGAAAAACTGTTTTTT. Its protein is CASSYSKIPGSNEKLFF.

This chain joins TRBV3-1 and TRBJ1-1; D unresolved. V lost 5 bases and J lost 3, with 10 bases in between. CDR3 length: 13 amino acids. CDR1 is LGHDT and CDR2 is YNNKEL in the germline V gene (reference sequence). CDR3 region: CASSIQQDTEAFF. The CDR3 nucleotides are TGTGCCAGCAGCATACAGCAAGACACTGAAGCTTTCTTT.

This clonotype was recorded a few times. V gene TRBV3-1 combines with J gene TRBJ1-6; D ambiguous. The CDR3 totals 13 residues. Trimming pared 1 base from V and 10 bases from J, leaving 8 bases between. The germline gives CDR1 LGHDT, CDR2 YNNKEL (reference sequence). CDR3 in amino acids: CASSQAIVSPLHF. For the CDR3, the DNA is TGTGCCAGCAGCCAAGCCATCGTCTCACCCCTCCACTTT.

The chain carries TRBV7-2 and TRBJ2-5; a weak D match, TRBD2 (5 bases). V lost 6 bases to trimming and J lost 8 bases, with 13 bases between them. CDR3 length: 12 amino acids. Germline CDR1 SGHTA, CDR2 FQGNSA. The CDR3: CASRDSLFTQYF. The CDR3 nucleotides are TGTGCCAGCAGGGACTCATTATTCACCCAGTACTTC.

This clonotype showed up just a few times. The V and J genes are TRBV11-2 and TRBJ2-2; no reliable D call. The CDR3 has 15 amino acids. Deletions cut 5 bases from V and 4 bases from J, with 14 bases between. The germline CDR1 and CDR2 sequences are SGHAT and FQNNGV. CDR3 in amino acids: CASSPTRLATGELFF. The CDR3 nucleotides read TGTGCCAGCAGCCCCACCAGACTCGCCACCGGGGAGCTGTTTTTT.

The genes are TRBV10-3 and TRBJ1-2; 9 nucleotides align to TRBD1. V lost 10 bases and J lost 5; bases outside the gene matches: 5. The CDR3 length is 12 residues. The germline CDR1 and CDR2 sequences are ENHRY and SYGVKD. The CDR3 DNA reads as TGTGCCACGGGGGGACAGGGATATGGCTACACCTTC. Translating it yields CATGGQGYGYTF.

The rearrangement links TRBV25-1 to TRBJ1-1, with no clear D. Trimming shortened V by 6 bases and J by 11 bases, and 13 bases separated the two germline ends. Germline V gene lookup returns CDR1 MGHDK and CDR2 SYGVNS. The CDR3 extends over 11 amino acids. CDR3 loop: CASRQWGAAFF. Here the CDR3 DNA reads TGTGCCAGCAGACAGTGGGGAGCGGCTTTCTTT.